The 23 T cell receptor beta chains below were found in one sample sequenced in a study of shared clonotypes between healthy human individuals. Using immunoSEQ multiplex PCR, the repertoire was profiled, and TCRdb retains in-frame clones only, with some absent. The sample consists of some 1 million clones, around 74% of them appearing once. Material for sequencing was memory CD4+ T cells sorted from blood. Subset described: CD45RA-negative fraction. The receptors were sampled from a man between 18 and 29 years old in good health.

J is TRBJ2-3 and V is TRBV5-1; D is undetermined. The CDR3 has 14 residues. Trimming stripped 7 bases from V and 0 bases from J, with 12 bases between. CDR1 and CDR2 from the germline V gene are SGHRS and YFSETQ. The CDR3 here is CASENGFSTDTQYF. The CDR3, as DNA: TGCGCCAGCGAAAACGGCTTTAGCACAGATACGCAGTATTTT.

The gene calls are TRBV7-2 and TRBJ2-3, with D uncertain. This CDR3 has 12 residues. The V end was cut by 5 bases, the J end by 5 bases, with 8 bases between. Per the germline V gene, CDR1 is SGHTA and CDR2 is FQGNSA. The CDR3 here is CASSGMIDTQYF. The DNA of the CDR3 is TGTGCCAGCAGCGGTATGATAGATACGCAGTATTTT. Looking up the rest from reference TRBV7-2 and TRBJ2-3 gives the full variable domain: GAGVSQSPSNKVTEKGKDVELRCDPISGHTALYWYRQSLGQGLEFLIYFQGNSAPDKSGLPSDRFSAERTGGSVSTLTIQRTQQEDSAVYLCASSGMIDTQYFGPGTRLTVL.

The chain's CDR3 is CASRQRRQAHGTSGSPTGELFF. In DNA form, the CDR3 reads TGTGCCAGCAGGCAACGCCGACAGGCTCACGGGACTAGCGGGAGCCCAACCGGGGAGCTGTTTTTT. The chain combines TRBV2 with TRBJ2-2; 14 positions agree with TRBD2. From germline, CDR1 is SNHLY and CDR2 FYNNEI. The V gene end was trimmed by 6 bases and the J gene end by 5 bases; junction bases not matched to a gene: 23. This CDR3 has 22 residues.

This chain uses TRBV5-8 with TRBJ1-4, with a tentative D call TRBD1 (5 bases). The CDR3 totals 16 residues. Germline V gene sequence: CDR1 SGHTS, CDR2 YDEGEE. V dropped 4 bases and J dropped 5 bases, with 18 bases sitting between them. Here the CDR3 reads CASSPKIDSLNEKLFF. Written as DNA, the CDR3 is TGTGCCAGCAGCCCTAAAATCGACAGCTTAAATGAAAAACTGTTTTTT.

In its sample, this clone was seen a few times. The chain employs TRBV2 and TRBJ2-1, with 7 nucleotides matching TRBD2. CDR3 length: 13 residues. The V gene end was trimmed by 7 bases and the J gene end by 8 bases; junction bases not matched to a gene: 8. Germline V gene data show CDR1 as SNHLY and CDR2 as FYNNEI. Here the CDR3 DNA reads TGTGCCAGCACACGCGGGGGTCTCGATGAGCAGTTCTTC. Encoded protein: CASTRGGLDEQFF.

The chain is built from TRBV5-1 and TRBJ1-2, with unresolved D. Germline CDR1 reads SGHRS; CDR2 reads YFSETQ. The CDR3 extends over 14 amino acids. The V end lost 2 bases, the J end lost 3 bases, and 11 bases lay between the germline ends. The CDR3: CASSFPGNDYGYTF. CDR3 coding DNA: TGCGCCAGCAGCTTCCCCGGGAATGACTATGGCTACACCTTC. Full variable domain (outside the CDR3, taken from reference TRBV5-1 and TRBJ1-2): KAGVTQTPRYLIKTRGQQVTLSCSPISGHRSVSWYQQTPGQGLQFLFEYFSETQRNKGNFPGRFSGRQFSNSRSEMNVSTLELGDSALYLCASSFPGNDYGYTFGSGTRLTVV.

This clone occurred once. This chain uses TRBV19 with TRBJ2-7; 10 positions match TRBD2. Germline V gene data show CDR1 as LNHDA and CDR2 as SQIVND (reference sequence). The CDR3 has 18 amino acids. Trimming at V came to 3 bases and at J to 2 bases, leaving 13 bases not matched to a gene. DNA for the CDR3: TGTGCCAGTAGTATTAAAACAGGTACTAGCGGGACACCCTACGAGCAGTACTTC. It is translated as CASSIKTGTSGTPYEQYF.

The chain combines TRBV9 with TRBJ2-7; D is perhaps TRBD1 (5 bases). Trimming left V 6 bases short and J 0 bases short, with 10 bases between. This CDR3 region has 13 residues. Germline CDR1 and CDR2: SGDLS and YYNGEE. CDR3 amino acids: CASTLTGSYEQYF. The CDR3 nucleotides are TGTGCCAGCACCCTTACAGGCTCCTACGAGCAGTACTTC. Together with reference TRBV9 and TRBJ2-7, the CDR3 gives the full variable domain: DSGVTQTPKHLITATGQRVTLRCSPRSGDLSVYWYQQSLDQGLQFLIQYYNGEERAKGNILERFSAQQFPDLHSELNLSSLELGDSALYFCASTLTGSYEQYFGPGTRLTVT.

Only a few counts were recorded for this clone. The chain uses TRBV6-4 and TRBJ2-3; TRBD2 matches at 8 bases. The V and J ends lost 8 bases and 2 bases, in that order; junction bases with no gene match: 9. The CDR3 is made up of 15 amino acids. CDR1 is MRHNA, CDR2 SNTAGT, per germline. CDR3 DNA sequence: TGTGCCAGCGTCACGGGAGGGCCGGTCACAGATACGCAGTATTTT. Its protein is CASVTGGPVTDTQYF.

This rearrangement joins TRBV7-2 to TRBJ2-5, with TRBD2 matching 9 bases. Per the germline V gene, CDR1 is SGHTA and CDR2 is FQGNSA. This CDR3 region has 13 residues. The V and J ends lost 5 bases and 9 bases, in that order; junction bases with no gene match: 7. As DNA, the CDR3 is TGTGCCAGCAGCGTCTCTAGCGGGGAAGCCCAGTACTTC. Translating it yields CASSVSSGEAQYF.

Notes on this clone: This sample includes further DNA sequences coding for the same CDR3. This chain joins TRBV6-6 and TRBJ1-1; D remains ambiguous. The V end lost 0 bases, the J end lost 8 bases, and 13 bases lay between the germline ends. The CDR3 extends over 14 amino acids. Per the germline V gene, CDR1 is MNHNY and CDR2 is SVGAGI (reference sequence). CDR3 loop: CASSYSPGGTEAFF. CDR3 in DNA: TGTGCCAGCAGTTACTCTCCTGGAGGAACAGAAGCTTTCTTT.

Only one count was recorded for this clone. The chain joins TRBV15 to TRBJ1-3; D is perhaps TRBD1 (5 bases). V was clipped by 5 bases and J by 3 bases, with 14 bases between them. The CDR3 is 15 amino acids. The germline CDR1 and CDR2 sequences are LNHNV and YYDKDF (reference sequence). This chain's CDR3 is CATSGGRGRGNTIYF. CDR3 nucleotides: TGTGCCACCAGCGGAGGGCGGGGACGTGGAAACACCATATATTTT.

With regard to this clone: Distinct nucleotide sequences in the sample also encode this CDR3. The chain recombines TRBV18 with TRBJ2-7; maybe TRBD1 (6 bases). Per germline, CDR1 KGHSH and CDR2 LQKENI. The CDR3 extends over 13 amino acids. Trimming stripped 3 bases from V and 5 bases from J, with 11 bases between. The CDR3 reads CASSPGTGNEQYF. The CDR3 coding sequence is TGTGCCAGCTCACCGGGTACAGGGAACGAGCAGTACTTC.

This clone was detected once. V usage is TRBV6-1 and J usage is TRBJ2-1, with 8 bases aligning to TRBD1. The germline gives CDR1 MNHNS, CDR2 SASEGT. This CDR3 is 15 amino acids long. V shed 6 bases, J shed 0 bases, and the junction held 4 bases outside the gene matches. DNA for the CDR3: TGTGCCAGCAGAGGGGACAGGAGCTCCTACAATGAGCAGTTCTTC. Protein sequence: CASRGDRSSYNEQFF.

This chain uses TRBV2 with TRBJ1-6; 7 nucleotides align to TRBD1. Germline-derived CDR1 and CDR2 are SNHLY and FYNNEI. This CDR3 has 16 residues. With V trimmed by 6 bases and J by 5 bases, 10 bases remained unmatched. CDR3 in amino acids: CASSLNPGQNNSPLHF. The CDR3 nucleotides read TGTGCCAGCAGCCTAAATCCGGGACAGAATAATTCACCCCTCCACTTT.

This chain links TRBV5-1 with TRBJ2-5, with TRBD2 matching over 11 bases. V lost 2 bases and J lost 2; bases outside the gene matches: 8. CDR3 length: 17 residues. Per germline, CDR1 SGHRS and CDR2 YFSETQ. Here the CDR3 reads CASSLRPSGGSQETQYF. DNA for the CDR3: TGCGCCAGCAGCTTACGTCCTAGCGGGGGGTCTCAAGAGACCCAGTACTTC.

The rearrangement links TRBV6-5 to TRBJ1-2; TRBD1 aligns across 7 bases. The length of the CDR3 is 14 residues. Trimming cost V 5 bases and J 4 bases; bases outside gene matches: 7. Per germline, CDR1 MNHEY and CDR2 SVGAGI. The CDR3 DNA follows: TGTGCCAGCAGTGCAGACAGGGCGTCCTATGGCTACACCTTC. This translates into CASSADRASYGYTF.

The V and J genes are TRBV7-2 and TRBJ2-2; 7 bases agree with TRBD1. In germline, CDR1 is SGHTA, CDR2 FQGNSA. The CDR3 has 16 amino acids. The trim removed 2 bases at V and 4 bases at J, leaving 7 bases unmatched. CDR3 protein: CASSLLRQGGTGELFF. For the CDR3, the DNA is TGTGCCAGCAGCTTATTAAGACAGGGCGGCACCGGGGAGCTGTTTTTT.

On this clone: Other nucleotide sequences from this sample produce the same CDR3. This chain links TRBV6-5 with TRBJ1-1; maybe TRBD1 (5 bases). The CDR3 has 13 residues. With 6 bases removed from V and 2 bases from J, the gap between germline ends came to 10 bases. In germline, CDR1 is MNHEY, CDR2 SVGAGI. CDR3 residues: CASRPGGNTEAFF. CDR3 coding DNA: TGTGCCAGCAGGCCGGGGGGAAACACTGAAGCTTTCTTT.

V gene TRBV30 combines with J gene TRBJ1-4; tentative D call: TRBD1 (5 bases). CDR3 size: 13 residues. Trimming stripped 2 bases from V and 6 bases from J, with 10 bases between. Germline assignment: CDR1 GTSNPN and CDR2 SVGIG (reference sequence). The CDR3 region has the DNA TGTGCCTGGAGTCCCAGGGCTTATGAAAAACTGTTTTTT. Residues: CAWSPRAYEKLFF.

A remark on this clone: The sample contains more than one DNA sequence encoding this CDR3. The genes are TRBV19 and TRBJ2-1, with D perhaps TRBD1 or TRBD2 (5 bases each). CDR3 size: 15 residues. V shed 3 bases and J shed 2 bases, with 11 bases lying between them. The germline V gene encodes CDR1 LNHDA and CDR2 SQIVND (reference sequence). The CDR3 bases are TGTGCCAGTAGTATCGAGGGGCCGACCTACAATGAGCAGTTCTTC. It translates to CASSIEGPTYNEQFF.

This chain connects TRBV5-4 to TRBJ2-5; 10 nucleotides line up with TRBD2. Germline V lookup: CDR1 SGHNT, CDR2 YYREEE (reference sequence). Unmatched junction bases numbered 11, after V lost 4 bases and J lost 5 bases. This CDR3 spans 16 amino acids. As DNA, the CDR3 is TGTGCCAGCAGCGGGTTGACTAGCGGGCGAACGGAGACCCAGTACTTC. Its protein product is CASSGLTSGRTETQYF.

Note on this clone: This CDR3 is also generated by other DNA sequences in the sample. This chain uses TRBV7-9 with TRBJ2-7; 7 bases match TRBD2. Germline V gives CDR1 SEHNR, CDR2 FQNEAQ (reference sequence). J was trimmed by 1 base and V by 0 bases; bases with no gene match: 0. There are 14 residues in the CDR3. The CDR3, as DNA: TGTGCCAGCAGCTTAGCGGGGGGGTCCTACGAGCAGTACTTC. Translating it yields CASSLAGGSYEQYF.